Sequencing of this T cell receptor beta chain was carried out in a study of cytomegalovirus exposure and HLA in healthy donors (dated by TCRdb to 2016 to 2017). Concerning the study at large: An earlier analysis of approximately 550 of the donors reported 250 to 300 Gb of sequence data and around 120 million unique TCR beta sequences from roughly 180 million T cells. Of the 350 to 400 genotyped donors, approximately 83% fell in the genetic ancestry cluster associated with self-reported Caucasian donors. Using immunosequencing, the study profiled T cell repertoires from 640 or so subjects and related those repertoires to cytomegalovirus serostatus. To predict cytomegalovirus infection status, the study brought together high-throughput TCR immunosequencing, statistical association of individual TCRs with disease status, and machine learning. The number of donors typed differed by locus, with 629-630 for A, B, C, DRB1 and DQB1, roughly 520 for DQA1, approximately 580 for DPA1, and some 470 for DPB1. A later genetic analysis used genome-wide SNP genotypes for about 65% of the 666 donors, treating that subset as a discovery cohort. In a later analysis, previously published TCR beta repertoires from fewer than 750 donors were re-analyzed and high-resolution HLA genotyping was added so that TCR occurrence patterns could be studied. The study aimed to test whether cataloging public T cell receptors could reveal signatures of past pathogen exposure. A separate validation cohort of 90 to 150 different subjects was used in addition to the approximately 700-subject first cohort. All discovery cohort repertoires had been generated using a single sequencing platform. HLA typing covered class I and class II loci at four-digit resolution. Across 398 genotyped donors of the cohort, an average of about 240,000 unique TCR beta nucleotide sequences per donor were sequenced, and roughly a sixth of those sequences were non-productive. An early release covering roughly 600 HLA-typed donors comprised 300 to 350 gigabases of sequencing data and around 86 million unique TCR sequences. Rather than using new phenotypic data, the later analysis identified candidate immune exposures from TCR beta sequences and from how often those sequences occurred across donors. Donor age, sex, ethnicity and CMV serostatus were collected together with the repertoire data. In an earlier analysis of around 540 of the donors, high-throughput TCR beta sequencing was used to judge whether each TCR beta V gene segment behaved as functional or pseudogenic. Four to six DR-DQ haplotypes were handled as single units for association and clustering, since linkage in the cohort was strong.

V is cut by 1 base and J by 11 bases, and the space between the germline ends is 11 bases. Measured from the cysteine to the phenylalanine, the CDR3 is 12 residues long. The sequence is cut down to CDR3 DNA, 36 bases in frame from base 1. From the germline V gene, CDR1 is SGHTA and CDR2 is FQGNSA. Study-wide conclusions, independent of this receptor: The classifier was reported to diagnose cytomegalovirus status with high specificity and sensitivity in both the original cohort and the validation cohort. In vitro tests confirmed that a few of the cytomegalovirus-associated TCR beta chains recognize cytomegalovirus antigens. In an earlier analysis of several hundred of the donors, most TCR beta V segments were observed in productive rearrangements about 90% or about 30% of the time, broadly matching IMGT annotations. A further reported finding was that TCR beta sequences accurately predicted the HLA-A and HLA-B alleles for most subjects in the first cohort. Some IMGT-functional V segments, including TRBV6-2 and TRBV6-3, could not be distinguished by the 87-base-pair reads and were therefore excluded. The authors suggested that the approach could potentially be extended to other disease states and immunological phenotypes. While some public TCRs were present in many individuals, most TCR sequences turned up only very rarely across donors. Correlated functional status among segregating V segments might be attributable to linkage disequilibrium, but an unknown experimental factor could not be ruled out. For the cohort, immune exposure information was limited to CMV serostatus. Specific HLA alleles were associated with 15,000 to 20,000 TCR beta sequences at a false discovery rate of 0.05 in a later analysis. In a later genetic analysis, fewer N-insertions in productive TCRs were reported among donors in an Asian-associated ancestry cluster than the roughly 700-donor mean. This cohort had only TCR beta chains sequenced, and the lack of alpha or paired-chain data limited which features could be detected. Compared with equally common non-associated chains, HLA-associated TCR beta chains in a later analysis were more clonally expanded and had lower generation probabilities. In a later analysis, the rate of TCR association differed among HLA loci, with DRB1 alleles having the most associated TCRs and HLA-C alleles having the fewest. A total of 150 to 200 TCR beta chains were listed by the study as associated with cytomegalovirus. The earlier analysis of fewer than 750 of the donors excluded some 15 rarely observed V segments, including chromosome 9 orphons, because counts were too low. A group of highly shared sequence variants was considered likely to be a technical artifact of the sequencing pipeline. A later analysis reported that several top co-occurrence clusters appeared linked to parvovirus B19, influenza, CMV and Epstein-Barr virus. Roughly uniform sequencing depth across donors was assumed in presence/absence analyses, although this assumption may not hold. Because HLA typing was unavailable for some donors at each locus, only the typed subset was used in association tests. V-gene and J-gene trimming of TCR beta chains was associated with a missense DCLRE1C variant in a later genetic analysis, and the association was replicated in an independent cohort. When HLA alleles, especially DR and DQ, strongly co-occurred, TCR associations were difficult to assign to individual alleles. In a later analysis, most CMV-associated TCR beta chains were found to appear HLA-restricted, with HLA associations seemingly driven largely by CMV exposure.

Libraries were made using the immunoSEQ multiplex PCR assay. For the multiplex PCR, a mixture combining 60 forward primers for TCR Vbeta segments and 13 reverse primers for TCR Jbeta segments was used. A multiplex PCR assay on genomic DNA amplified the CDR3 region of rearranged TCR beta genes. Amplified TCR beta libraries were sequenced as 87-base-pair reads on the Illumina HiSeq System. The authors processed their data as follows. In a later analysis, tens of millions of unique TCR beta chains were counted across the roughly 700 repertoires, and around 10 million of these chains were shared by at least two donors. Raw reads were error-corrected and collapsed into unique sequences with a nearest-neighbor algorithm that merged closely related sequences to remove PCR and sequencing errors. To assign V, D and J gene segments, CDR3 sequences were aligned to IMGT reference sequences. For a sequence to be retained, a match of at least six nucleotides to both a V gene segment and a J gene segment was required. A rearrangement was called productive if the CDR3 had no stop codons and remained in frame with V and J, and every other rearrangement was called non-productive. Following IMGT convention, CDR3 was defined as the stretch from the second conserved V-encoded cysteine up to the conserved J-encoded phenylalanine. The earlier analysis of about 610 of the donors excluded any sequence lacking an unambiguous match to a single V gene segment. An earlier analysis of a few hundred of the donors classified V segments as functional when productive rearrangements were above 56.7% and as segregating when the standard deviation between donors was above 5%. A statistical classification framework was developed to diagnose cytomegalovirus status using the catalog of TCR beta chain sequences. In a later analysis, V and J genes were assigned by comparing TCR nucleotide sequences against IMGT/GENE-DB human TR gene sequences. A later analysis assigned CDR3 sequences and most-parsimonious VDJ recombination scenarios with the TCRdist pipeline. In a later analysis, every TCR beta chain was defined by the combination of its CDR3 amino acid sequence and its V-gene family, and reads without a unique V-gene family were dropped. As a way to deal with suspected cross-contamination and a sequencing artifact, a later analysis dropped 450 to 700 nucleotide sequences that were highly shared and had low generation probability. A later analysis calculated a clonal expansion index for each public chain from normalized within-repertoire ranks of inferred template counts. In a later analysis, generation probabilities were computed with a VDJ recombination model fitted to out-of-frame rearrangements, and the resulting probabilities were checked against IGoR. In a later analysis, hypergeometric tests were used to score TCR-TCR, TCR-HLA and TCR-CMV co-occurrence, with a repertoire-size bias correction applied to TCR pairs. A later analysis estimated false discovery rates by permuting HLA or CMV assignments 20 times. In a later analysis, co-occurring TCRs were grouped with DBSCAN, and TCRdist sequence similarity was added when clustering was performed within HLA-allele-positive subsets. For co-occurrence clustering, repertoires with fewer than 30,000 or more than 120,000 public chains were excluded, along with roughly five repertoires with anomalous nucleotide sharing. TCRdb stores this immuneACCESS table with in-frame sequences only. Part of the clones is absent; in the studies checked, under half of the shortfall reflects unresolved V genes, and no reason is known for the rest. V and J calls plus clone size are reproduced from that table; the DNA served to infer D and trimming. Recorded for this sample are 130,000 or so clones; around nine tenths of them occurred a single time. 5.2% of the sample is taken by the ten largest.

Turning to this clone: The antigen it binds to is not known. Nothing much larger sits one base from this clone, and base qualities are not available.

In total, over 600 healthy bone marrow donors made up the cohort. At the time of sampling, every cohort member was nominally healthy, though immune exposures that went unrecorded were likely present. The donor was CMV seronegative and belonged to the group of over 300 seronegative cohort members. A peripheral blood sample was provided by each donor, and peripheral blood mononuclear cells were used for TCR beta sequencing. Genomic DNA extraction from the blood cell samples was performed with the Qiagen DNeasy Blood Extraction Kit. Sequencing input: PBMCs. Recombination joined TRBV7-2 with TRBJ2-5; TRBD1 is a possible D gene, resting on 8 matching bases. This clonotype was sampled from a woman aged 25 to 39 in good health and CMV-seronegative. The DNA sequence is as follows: TGTGCCAGCAGCTTAGACAGGGGGGGGCAGTACTTC. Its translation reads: CASSLDRGGQYF.